This T cell receptor beta chain was documented in a study of siplizumab effects on memory and regulatory T cells. Trimming removed 0 bases from V and 5 bases from J; junction bases left unmatched: 4. The CDR3 has 15 amino acids. The germline gives CDR1 SGHTA, CDR2 FQGNSA. The repertoire was sequenced with immunoSEQ multiplex PCR; TCRdb's copy has only in-frame clones and lacks some. The top ten hold about 11% of the sample, which has 95,000 to 100,000 clones, over 90% seen once. The receptor was isolated from a human donor in good health. Sequencing used non-Treg CD4+ T cells sorted from blood. This chain joins TRBV7-2 and TRBJ1-2; TRBD1 matches at 9 bases. CDR3 bases: TGTGCCAGCAGCTTAGCGGGGACAGGGACTTATGGCTACACCTTC. Its protein product is CASSLAGTGTYGYTF.